This T cell receptor (beta chain) was obtained from a study of radiotherapy plus CTLA-4 blockade in lung cancer. Regarding the study as a whole: Blood TCR clones of tumor origin expanded after radiotherapy plus ipilimumab.

Points on this clone: Its antigen remains unidentified.

TCRdb's table, derived via immunoSEQ multiplex PCR, lists solely in-frame clones and lacks some. In the table there are roughly 80,000 clones, 78% of which are singletons. The sequences come from peripheral blood, collected from a patient treated with radiotherapy plus ipilimumab. The sequence came from a human donor with non-small cell lung cancer who had a partial response to radiotherapy plus ipilimumab. Some clones in this sample may be carry-over from other donors' samples.

The CDR3 nucleotides read TGCGCCAGCAGCTTTTCGGGACAGACTAATGAAAAACTGTTTTTT. Protein: CASSFSGQTNEKLFF. This sequence joins TRBV5-1 and TRBJ1-4, with 7 positions matching TRBD1. There are 15 residues in the CDR3. Per germline, CDR1 SGHRS and CDR2 YFSETQ. The J segment lost 2 bases and the V segment lost 2 bases, leaving 3 bases of the junction unmatched.